A single sample is the source of the 25 T cell receptor beta chains below, sequenced in a study of T cells in Graves' hyperthyroidism and ophthalmopathy. Authors of the study amplified TCR beta CDR3 regions from RNA transcripts. RT-PCR in the first round (using the HTBI primer set) targeted the TCR CDR3. TCRdb reanalysed the multiplex PCR reads using MiXCR and keeps one entry per CDR3 protein. The sample lists 350,000 to 450,000 distinct CDR3 sequences, 17% occurring once. Sequenced sample: blood. These TCRs come from a woman aged 30 to 39 with Graves' hyperthyroidism that later progressed to Graves' ophthalmopathy.

There are many counts of this clonotype. This rearrangement joins TRBV30 to TRBJ1-1, with 9 positions matching TRBD1. The V segment lost 0 bases and the J segment 4 bases; nucleotides outside the gene matches: 6. CDR1 is GTSNPN and CDR2 is SVGIG in the germline V gene (reference sequence). The CDR3 has 15 residues. For the CDR3, the DNA is TGTGCCTGGAGTGTACCGACAGGGGGGTTCACTGAAGCTTTCTTT. As protein: CAWSVPTGGFTEAFF.

At least ten counts were recorded for this clonotype. The J gene is TRBJ2-1, the V gene TRBV28; D possibly corresponds to TRBD2 (6 bases). CDR1 is MDHEN and CDR2 is SYDVKM in the germline V gene. Trimming pared 6 bases from V and 2 bases from J, leaving 11 bases between. CDR3 length: 14 amino acids. Here the CDR3 reads CASSAGSTYNEQFF. CDR3 bases: TGTGCCAGCAGCGCGGGGAGCACCTACAATGAGCAGTTCTTC.

This clonotype occurred a few times. This rearrangement joins TRBV29-1 to TRBJ2-3; D not resolved. With 6 bases removed from V and 3 bases from J, the gap between germline ends came to 10 bases. The CDR3 totals 12 residues. Germline values: CDR1 SQVTM, CDR2 ANQGSEA. The CDR3 sequence is CSVLWETDTQYF. As DNA, the CDR3 is TGCAGCGTCCTCTGGGAAACAGATACGCAGTATTTT.

This clonotype was seen more than once but under ten times. This chain links TRBV2 with TRBJ2-2; 13 bases are a match to TRBD2. Per germline, CDR1 SNHLY and CDR2 FYNNEI. V was pared by 2 bases and J by 5 bases, with 14 bases of the junction left unmatched. CDR3 length: 20 amino acids. CDR3: CASSESPSGLAGVGTGELFF. CDR3 nucleotides: TGTGCCAGCAGTGAAAGCCCCTCCGGACTAGCGGGAGTAGGGACCGGGGAGCTGTTTTTT.

This clonotype was picked up many times. This chain links TRBV19 with TRBJ2-3, with D perhaps matching TRBD1 or TRBD2 (5 bases each). Trimming removed 6 bases from V and 0 bases from J, with 10 bases in between. The germline V gene has CDR1 LNHDA and CDR2 SQIVND (reference sequence). The CDR3 consists of 14 residues. CDR3 residues: CASRERGSTDTQYF. The CDR3 DNA sequence: TGTGCCAGTAGAGAGAGGGGTAGCACAGATACGCAGTATTTT.

This clonotype was counted at least ten times. The rearrangement links TRBV18 to TRBJ1-4; no reliable D call. Germline V CDR1 and CDR2: KGHSH, LQKENI. The CDR3 covers 16 residues. The ends were cut back, 3 bases at V and 0 bases at J, with 11 bases in the middle. CDR3 bases: TGTGCCAGCTCACCGACGGCGTCCTCAACTAATGAAAAACTGTTTTTT. Amino acid sequence: CASSPTASSTNEKLFF.

V gene TRBV20-1 combines with J gene TRBJ2-2; 10 bases align to TRBD1. V was clipped by 3 bases and J by 5 bases; unmatched bases: 9. Per the germline V gene, CDR1 is DFQATT and CDR2 is SNEGSKA (reference sequence). There are 16 residues in the CDR3. The CDR3 reads CSASARDRGWTGELFF. CDR3 nucleotides: TGCAGTGCTAGCGCCCGGGACAGGGGTTGGACCGGGGAGCTGTTTTTT.

This clonotype was recorded at least ten times. V is TRBV2 and J is TRBJ1-2; 7 bases line up with TRBD1. With V trimmed by 6 bases and J by 6 bases, 19 bases remained unmatched. Per the germline V gene, CDR1 is SNHLY and CDR2 is FYNNEI. This CDR3 has 17 residues. CDR3 in amino acids: CASRAKGGSARGDGYTF. CDR3 bases: TGTGCCAGCAGGGCCAAAGGGGGCTCGGCTAGAGGGGATGGCTACACCTTC.

Many counts were recorded for this clonotype. V usage is TRBV5-1 and J usage is TRBJ2-7; D call uncertain. Germline V lookup: CDR1 SGHRS, CDR2 YFSETQ. The germline V and J ends were trimmed by 0 bases and 4 bases, with 8 bases remaining between them. The CDR3 loop spans 13 amino acids. The CDR3, as DNA: TGCGCCAGCAGCTTGGACCCAGCATACGAGCAGTACTTC. Translated: CASSLDPAYEQYF.

This clonotype was seen at least ten times. This chain uses TRBV6-1 with TRBJ2-7; TRBD2 might be the D (6 bases). This CDR3 contains 14 residues. CDR1 and CDR2 from the germline V gene are MNHNS and SASEGT. V was cut by 6 bases and J by 1 base, with 13 bases left in between. The CDR3 spells CASSDRGLSYEQYF. The CDR3 nucleotides are TGTGCCAGCAGCGACCGGGGACTGTCCTACGAGCAGTACTTC.

There are many counts of this clonotype. This rearrangement joins TRBV12-3 or TRBV12-4 to TRBJ1-1; 7 bases align to TRBD1. CDR3 length equals 14 residues. The junction had 7 bases not matched to a gene; V was cut back by 2 bases and J by 7 bases. The DNA of the CDR3 is TGTGCCAGCAGTTTAACCGGGACAGTAAATGAAGCTTTCTTT. Protein product: CASSLTGTVNEAFF.

In its sample, this clonotype was seen a few times. This chain joins TRBV7-9 and TRBJ2-1; TRBD1 aligns across 8 bases. The CDR3 has 15 amino acids. V lost 6 bases, J lost 7 bases, and 11 bases stayed unmatched. The germline V gene has CDR1 SEHNR and CDR2 FQNEAQ (reference sequence). CDR3 amino acids: CASRTGQAKLNEQFF. Written as DNA, the CDR3 is TGTGCCAGCAGAACGGGACAGGCGAAGTTAAATGAGCAGTTCTTC. Full variable domain (remainder filled in from reference TRBV7-9 and TRBJ2-1): DTGVSQNPRHKITKRGQNVTFRCDPISEHNRLYWYRQTLGQGPEFLTYFQNEAQLEKSRLLSDRFSAERPKGSFSTLEIQRTEQGDSAMYLCASRTGQAKLNEQFFGPGTRLTVL.

In this sample, this clonotype turned up a few times. A read error is the likely source, as a far larger clone sits one nucleotide away. The gene calls are TRBV5-1 and TRBJ2-7; 7 bases fit TRBD1. V shed 0 bases, J shed 1 base, and the junction held 1 base outside the gene matches. Per the germline V gene, CDR1 is SGHRS and CDR2 is YFSETQ. This CDR3 comprises 14 residues. This CDR3 reads CASSLVQGSYEQYF. The CDR3 DNA reads TGCGCCAGCAGCTTGGTACAGGGGTCCTACGAGCAGTACTTC.

The sample holds many counts of this clonotype. The genes are TRBV24-1 and TRBJ2-5, with D perhaps being TRBD1 or TRBD2 (5 bases each). Per the germline V gene, CDR1 is KGHDR and CDR2 is SFDVKD. V lost 4 bases to trimming and J lost 4 bases, with 15 bases between them. This CDR3 comprises 15 residues. The CDR3, as DNA: TGTGCCACCAGTGAGGAGGCAGGGTGGCGAGAGACCCAGTACTTC. Translated: CATSEEAGWRETQYF.

V and J are TRBV7-9 and TRBJ1-6; a possible D gene is TRBD1 (6 bases). The CDR3 spans 17 residues. V lost 2 bases and J lost 10, with 21 bases in between. CDR1 and CDR2 (germline): SEHNR, FQNEAQ (reference sequence). The CDR3 DNA follows: TGTGCCAGCAGCTTATCGTTCCGGGCAGGGGTTTGGTCACCCCTCCACTTT. Protein product: CASSLSFRAGVWSPLHF. The entire variable domain, with the rest obtained from reference TRBV7-9 and TRBJ1-6, is as follows: DTGVSQNPRHKITKRGQNVTFRCDPISEHNRLYWYRQTLGQGPEFLTYFQNEAQLEKSRLLSDRFSAERPKGSFSTLEIQRTEQGDSAMYLCASSLSFRAGVWSPLHFGNGTRLTVT.

This clonotype was found many times. The V and J genes are TRBV19 and TRBJ2-7; D possibly corresponds to TRBD1 (5 bases). With 1 base removed from V and 5 bases from J, the gap between germline ends came to 12 bases. The CDR3 loop spans 14 amino acids. The V gene's germline CDR1 is LNHDA and CDR2 SQIVND (reference sequence). This CDR3 reads CASSIGGRENEQYF. The CDR3 DNA sequence: TGTGCCAGTAGTATAGGGGGCAGGGAAAACGAGCAGTACTTC.

This clonotype came up many times. The rearrangement joins TRBV10-3 to TRBJ1-5; D is ambiguous. The V end lost 0 bases, the J end lost 0 bases, and 9 bases lay between the germline ends. The CDR3 runs to 16 residues. The germline gives CDR1 ENHRY, CDR2 SYGVKD. Here the CDR3 DNA reads TGTGCCATCAGTGAGTCCCTGGGTTATAGCAATCAGCCCCAGCATTTT. Amino acid sequence: CAISESLGYSNQPQHF.

This clonotype was counted ten times or more. The rearrangement uses TRBV6-1 and TRBJ2-1, with 11 bases lining up with TRBD1. Trimming cost V 4 bases and J 8 bases; bases outside gene matches: 7. Germline loops: CDR1 MNHNS, CDR2 SASEGT. This CDR3 contains 15 residues. The CDR3 DNA reads as TGTGCCAGCAGTGCCCGGGACAGGGGGAACGATGAGCAGTTCTTC. This encodes CASSARDRGNDEQFF.

This clonotype showed up many times. The chain carries TRBV30 and TRBJ1-5; TRBD1 might be the D (6 bases). CDR3 size: 15 residues. V lost 2 bases and J 2 bases, leaving 13 bases between the germline ends. The germline V gene encodes CDR1 GTSNPN and CDR2 SVGIG (reference sequence). This CDR3 is CAWSRQAWGNQPQHF. The CDR3, as DNA: TGTGCCTGGAGTCGACAGGCTTGGGGCAATCAGCCCCAGCATTTT.

This clonotype has at least ten counts. The rearrangement links TRBV5-1 to TRBJ2-7, with D tentatively TRBD1 (6 bases). CDR1 and CDR2 (germline): SGHRS, YFSETQ. Trimming pared 1 base from V and 5 bases from J, leaving 16 bases between. The CDR3 spans 15 residues. Here the CDR3 reads CASSLRGLQGNEQYF. DNA of the CDR3: TGCGCCAGCAGCTTGAGAGGTTTACAGGGCAACGAGCAGTACTTC.

This clonotype showed up many times. The gene calls are TRBV7-8 and TRBJ2-7; 8 positions agree with TRBD2. In germline, CDR1 is SGHVS, CDR2 FQNEAQ. With 6 bases clipped from V and 0 bases from J, the junction kept 7 bases outside the gene matches. The CDR3 spans 15 residues. CDR3 residues: CASRPGRASSYEQYF. CDR3 bases: TGTGCCAGCAGGCCCGGGAGGGCCAGCTCCTACGAGCAGTACTTC.

This clonotype came up many times. The chain is built from TRBV6-1 and TRBJ1-1; no clear D gene. In germline, CDR1 is MNHNS, CDR2 SASEGT. The CDR3 sequence is 14 residues long. V lost 7 bases and J lost 7, with 19 bases in between. CDR3 bases: TGTGCCAGCACGAAGTCGATCGGGAGTATTGAAGCTTTCTTT. Encoded protein: CASTKSIGSIEAFF.

J is TRBJ1-5 and V is TRBV6-2 or TRBV6-3; D perhaps matches TRBD1 (5 bases). This CDR3 comprises 15 residues. V gave up 6 bases and J gave up 2 bases, with 14 bases separating them. Germline lookup yields CDR1 MNHEY and CDR2 SVGEGT. The CDR3 here is CASRYQGIRNQPQHF. The CDR3 coding sequence is TGTGCCAGCAGATATCAGGGTATACGCAATCAGCCCCAGCATTTT.

This clonotype occurred a few times. The CDR3 DNA reads TGCAGCGTTGAGACAGGAGATGAGCAGTTCTTC. This encodes CSVETGDEQFF. The chain couples TRBV29-1 to TRBJ2-1; maybe TRBD1 (6 bases). The CDR3 totals 11 residues. Germline V gene data show CDR1 as SQVTM and CDR2 as ANQGSEA. V lost 3 bases, J lost 8 bases, and 8 bases lay in between.

The J gene is TRBJ2-1, the V gene TRBV5-6, with no clear D. CDR1 and CDR2 from the germline V gene are SGHDT and YYEEEE. The V and J ends lost 2 bases and 11 bases respectively, with 8 bases between them. The CDR3 totals 11 residues. The CDR3 coding sequence is TGTGCCAGCAGCTTAGTGGGAAAGCAGTTCTTC. Amino acid sequence: CASSLVGKQFF.